This record looks at one TCR beta chain sequence and its context. In this sample, this clonotype turned up a few times. The antigen it binds to is not known. No much larger clonotype is one base removed from it; base qualities were not supplied. The data derive from a study of T cells in Graves' hyperthyroidism and ophthalmopathy (dated by TCRdb to between 2017 and 2020). Describing the broader study: Peripheral blood was sampled at the time of initial diagnosis, prior to any treatment. TCR V-J signatures able to tell the groups apart were searched for in a discovery cohort of some 97 patients, of whom over 40 had Graves' ophthalmopathy and about 60 had stable Graves' hyperthyroidism. In addition, the study compared T-cell repertoires in thyroid tissue and in blood from about 6 Graves' hyperthyroidism patients. Following sampling, methimazole starting at 30 mg daily was given to hyperthyroidism patients, and high-dose intravenous methylprednisolone was given to ophthalmopathy patients. For training and testing, the 100 or so patients in the discovery cohort were randomly divided in a 7:3 ratio. The paper reports TCR Vbeta CDR3 sequencing of more than 120 peripheral blood samples: approximately 41 ophthalmopathy, roughly 74 hyperthyroidism and approximately 17 progressor patients. Whether ophthalmopathy could be predicted prospectively was tested in an independent validation cohort made up of roughly 19 hyperthyroidism patients plus 17 patients who later progressed to ophthalmopathy. The full study reports these points: Sample size was not statistically predetermined, and investigators were not blinded to group allocation. In validation, the model predicted progression to ophthalmopathy with 55% to 71% sensitivity and around 72% specificity, a median of approximately 6.5 months before onset. A model built on a 13 V-J signature distinguished ophthalmopathy from stable hyperthyroidism, reaching about 88% sensitivity and under 84% specificity in cross-validation and 80%/75% in testing. Most expanded thyroid clonotypes (frequency above 0.001) were also detected in blood, suggesting blood repertoires may reflect thyroid immune responses.

TCR beta CDR3 regions were amplified from RNA transcripts. For the first round of RT-PCR on the TCR CDR3, the HTBI primer set was used together with the Qiagen OneStep RT-PCR kit. A second multiplex PCR round built the libraries, followed by size selection and purification. Paired-end sequencing of the libraries was performed with 100 bp reads on an Illumina HiSeq2000. Regarding the original processing steps: Raw data were processed with SOAPnuke, discarding reads with adapters, uncalled bases, mean Phred below 15, or no exact constant-primer or identifier match. High-quality paired reads were merged using COPE v1.2.5, and each unique nucleotide sequence was defined as a clonotype. MiTCR v1.1 was used to align the clonotypes against IMGT TRBV, TRBD and TRBJ reference segments. The analysis included only V-J combinations with a frequency above 0.0001, which together covered 99% to 99.2% of the repertoires. The TCS score was defined as F50 (clonal expansion) divided by E x V (chaos), with BLOSUM62-based TCRdist calculated between CDR3 peptides within each V-J. Welch's t-statistics and random forest reduced fewer than 550 V-J features to 10 to 15, which were used in a naive Bayes classifier (R e1071). The public reads were quality trimmed at Q25 with fastp and then assembled into clones with MiXCR by TCRdb, keeping productive beta chains. Every distinct CDR3 protein forms one entry, paired with its most common genes and DNA. These V and J calls originate from TCRdb's pipeline instead of the authors' own analysis. The sample includes some 360,000 distinct CDR3 sequences, with about 15% observed a single time. 8% to 13% of the sample is in the top ten clones.

The cysteine opens and the phenylalanine closes a CDR3 of 15 amino acids. Only the CDR3 DNA is retained, 45 bases long and in frame from the first base. V is cut back by 6 bases and J by 5 bases, with 7 bases in the junction unmatched. Graves' hyperthyroidism was defined as stable when no progression to ophthalmopathy occurred over 18 months of follow-up. Hyperthyroidism patients were newly diagnosed, had a disease duration of under 2 months, and were aged 18 to 65 years. The study excluded patients with uncontrolled infections, other autoimmune diseases, pregnancy or lactation. Diagnoses were established on the basis of clinical symptoms, serum thyroxine and TRAb, thyroid ultrasound, and orbital computed tomography. PBMCs were separated from about 10 ml of fresh peripheral blood using Ficoll-Paque density gradient centrifugation. Trizol reagent was used to extract total RNA, and RNA quality was then checked on an Agilent 2100 Bioanalyzer.

The source is an older woman with Graves' hyperthyroidism. This receptor chain uses TRBV12-3 or TRBV12-4 and TRBJ2-1, with 10 bases matching TRBD2. Sequencing used blood. The CDR3 sequence is CASSLRTSGDNEQFF. The base sequence is TGTGCCAGCAGCCTACGGACTAGCGGCGACAATGAGCAGTTCTTC.